This note documents a single T cell receptor beta chain sequence. The antigen remains undetermined. These data come from a study of T-cell memory formation after mild COVID-19. Per germline, CDR1 KGHDR and CDR2 SFDVKD. The CDR3 covers 13 residues. V lost 3 bases to trimming and J lost 3 bases; unmatched junction nucleotides: 1. TCRdb reprocessed the 5' RACE reads via MiXCR and lists one record per CDR3 protein. The repertoire has hundreds of thousands of distinct CDR3 sequences, more than 15% of them found once; the top ten carry 12%. Study outcomes and limitations: The second-wave clones peaking on day 37 were not confirmed as SARS-CoV-2-specific. In pre-infection memory, a portion of responding clones appeared, which suggested that cross-reactive memory joined. For contracting clones, CD4+ ones sat mainly in CM and EM, CD8+ in EMRA. CD4+ bias marked clones expanding day 15 to 37, unlike balanced contracting clones.

V gene TRBV24-1 combines with J gene TRBJ2-7; TRBD1 matches 7 bases. The clonotype originates from an adult woman who had mild COVID-19 (a few samples of this study predate the infection). Cell type and time point are not known. Sequences were obtained from PBMCs or a T cell subset sorted from them (not recorded which). CDR3 loop: CATSDGTVYEQYF. The CDR3 DNA sequence: TGTGCCACCAGTGATGGGACAGTCTACGAGCAGTACTTC.